This section outlines one T cell receptor beta chain sequence together with its context. Template material for amplifying TCR beta CDR3 regions consisted of RNA transcripts. HTBI primers were employed in a first-round RT-PCR of the TCR CDR3. MiXCR, run by TCRdb on the multiplex PCR reads, gives a single entry per CDR3 protein. The sample lists approximately 400,000 distinct CDR3 sequences; roughly 14% were seen once. Active moderate-to-severe ophthalmopathy, Clinical Activity Score at least 3, NOSPECS at least 4, under 3 months' duration. These data originate in a study of T cells in Graves' hyperthyroidism and ophthalmopathy. The V gene lost 5 bases and the J gene lost 9 bases, with 11 bases spanning the gap. This CDR3 has 11 residues.

The TCR originated in a woman aged 25 to 39 with Graves' ophthalmopathy. V and J are TRBV12-3 or TRBV12-4 and TRBJ2-7; D gene uncertain. The specimen was blood. The CDR3 nucleotides are TGTGCCAGCAGTCCTGGTCGGAGGCAGTACTTC. Amino acids: CASSPGRRQYF.